The clone carrying this T cell receptor beta chain was counted at least ten times. Its antigen is unknown. The sample originates from a study of T-cell reconstitution after alpha-beta-depleted transplantation in children. Study findings and constraints: As was reported, about two months after transplant, alpha-beta T cells came from several hundred expanded graft clones. After one year, T-cell counts and TCRbeta diversity mostly came from new T cells.

A library of TCRbeta sequences, prepared with unique molecular identifiers, was generated. TCRdb processed the PCR reads anew with MiXCR; each CDR3 protein has one entry. The table records about 100,000 distinct CDR3 sequences, about 6% of them present only once. The V and J ends lost 10 bases and 4 bases respectively, with 12 bases between them. CDR1 is ENHRY, CDR2 SYGVKD, per germline. The CDR3 length is 12 residues. The TCR sequence derives from a male patient aged 2 to 9 who had a stem cell transplant for acute lymphoblastic leukemia, so the T cells may come from the graft donor. The V gene is TRBV10-3, the J gene TRBJ2-3; D is undetermined. The sequencing used PBMCs, mostly from graft donor cells, collected 360 days after TCRalphabeta/CD19-depleted stem cell transplant. CDR3 sequence reads: CATFQGADTQYF. In nucleotides, the CDR3 is TGTGCCACCTTTCAAGGCGCAGATACGCAGTATTTT.